This TCR beta chain was profiled in a study of regulatory T cells in long-lasting Graves disease. Study background: In persistent Graves' disease, antithyroid drugs had been taken for over 5 years and TSH receptor antibodies stayed positive. Broader study findings: Persistent disease favored TRBV28, TRBJ1-2 and TRBJ2-5. Patients with persistent Graves' had lower TCR diversity than newly diagnosed patients.

TCR beta libraries were built with iRepertoire HTBI primers and Arm-PCR of CDR3 regions. A single record per CDR3 protein comes from TCRdb applying MiXCR to the multiplex PCR reads. The repertoire holds over 250,000 distinct CDR3 sequences, with 22% as singletons. Note on this clonotype: Its target is not known.

Germline CDR1 and CDR2: WSHSY and SAAADI. The CDR3 sequence is 13 residues long. Between the trimmed V and J ends, which lost 9 bases and 3 bases, there was a span of 14 bases. Time point defined: persistent/refractory GD, antithyroid drugs over 5 years with positive TRAb. Scientists built the TCR library using RNA that was extracted from PBMCs. A volume of about 9.9 milliliters of peripheral blood was collected in EDTA tubes. This specimen consisted of peripheral blood mononuclear cells (PBMCs), obtained when the disease was refractory, from a patient treated with antithyroid drugs. J is TRBJ1-1 and V is TRBV10-2, with D possibly matching TRBD1 (6 bases). The TCR originated in a female donor with Graves disease. The CDR3 sequence: CARGQGVDTEAFF. The DNA of the CDR3 is TGCGCCAGGGGACAAGGGGTCGACACTGAAGCTTTCTTT.